This TCR beta chain was captured by sequencing in a study of cytomegalovirus exposure and HLA in healthy donors. Notes on the study in general: Investigators reported more than 150 TCR beta chains as tied to cytomegalovirus. Under in vitro conditions, a few CMV-associated chains were confirmed as specific for CMV antigens.

The protocol was immunoSEQ multiplex PCR, while the TCRdb copy is restricted to in-frame clones and leaves out a portion. In the table there are 60,000 to 85,000 clones, 96% of which are singletons. The approximately 120-subject validation cohort, separate from the roughly 700-subject first cohort, included the donors. The ends lost 0 bases at V and 7 bases at J; junction bases unmatched: 11. The CDR3 loop spans 16 amino acids. Germline V gives CDR1 MNHNY, CDR2 SVGAGI (reference sequence). On this clone itself: Antigen unknown.

This chain links TRBV6-6 with TRBJ2-7, with 8 bases matching TRBD1. The receptor was isolated from a woman between 18 and 29 years old in good health and CMV-seropositive. The sequenced material came from PBMCs. CDR3 protein: CASSYSPDRERREQYF. The CDR3 DNA follows: TGTGCCAGCAGTTACTCCCCGGACAGGGAGCGTCGGGAGCAGTACTTC.